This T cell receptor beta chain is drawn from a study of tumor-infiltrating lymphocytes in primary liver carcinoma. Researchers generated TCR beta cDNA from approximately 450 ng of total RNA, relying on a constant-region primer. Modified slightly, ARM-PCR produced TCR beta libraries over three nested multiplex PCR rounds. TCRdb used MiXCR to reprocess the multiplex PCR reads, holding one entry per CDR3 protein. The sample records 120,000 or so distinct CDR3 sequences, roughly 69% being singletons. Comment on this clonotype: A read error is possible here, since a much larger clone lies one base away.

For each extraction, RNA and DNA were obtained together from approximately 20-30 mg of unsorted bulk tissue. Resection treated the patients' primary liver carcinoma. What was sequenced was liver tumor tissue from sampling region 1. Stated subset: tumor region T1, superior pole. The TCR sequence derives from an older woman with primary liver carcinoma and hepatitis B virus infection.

The chain's CDR3 is CASRPTGSGSYGQYF. CDR3 coding DNA: TGTGCCAGCAGACCTACAGGATCGGGGTCCTACGGGCAGTACTTC. The V call is TRBV6-5, the J call TRBJ2-7; D may be TRBD1 or TRBD2 (5 bases each). This CDR3 has 15 amino acids. Germline CDR1 is MNHEY and CDR2 is SVGAGI.